This T cell receptor beta chain was identified in a study of OX40 agonist ivuxolimab in advanced cancers. Study-level points and caveats: Nonresponders, in some cases, also had low normalized T-cell clonal expansion.

Of note for this clone: Its antigen is still unknown.

This CDR3 region has 15 residues. The V segment lost 2 bases and the J segment 0 bases; nucleotides outside the gene matches: 4. In germline, CDR1 is GTSNPN, CDR2 SVGIG (reference sequence). Generated by immunoSEQ multiplex PCR, the TCRdb table keeps only in-frame clones and is missing some. This table holds 80,000 to 95,000 clones, about 88% found once. The chain is built from TRBV30 and TRBJ1-5; 7 bases are a match to TRBD1. The origin of this receptor is an adult with an advanced solid tumor such as melanoma, head and neck, liver or kidney cancer. The sample in question was CD4+ or CD8+ T cells sorted from blood, obtained in a trial of the OX40 agonist ivuxolimab. CDR3 amino acids: CAWSTGQASNQPQHF. The CDR3 DNA follows: TGTGCCTGGAGTACAGGACAGGCTAGCAATCAGCCCCAGCATTTT.